The table lists the clone carrying this T cell receptor (beta chain) with many counts. What it recognizes is unknown. The data originate from a study of early T cells in non-severe SARS-CoV-2 infection. Across the whole study: Sequencing used unsorted whole-blood bulk RNA, so chains lack pairing. Study outcomes and limitations: The study's VDJdb matching favored anti-spike CD8 responses and missed private and CD4 specificities.

The germline V and J ends were trimmed by 2 bases and 6 bases, with 8 bases remaining between them. The germline gives CDR1 MNHEY, CDR2 SVGEGT. CDR3 length: 13 amino acids. The TCR library protocol attached unique molecular identifiers to the individual cDNA molecules. From the 5' RACE reads, TCRdb called clonotypes with MiXCR, one entry per CDR3 protein. The repertoire holds about 27,000 distinct CDR3 sequences, with less than 5% as singletons. The chain employs TRBV6-2 or TRBV6-3 and TRBJ1-5; D not certain. This clonotype was obtained from an adult who was a healthcare worker with PCR-confirmed SARS-CoV-2 infection or an uninfected control (not recorded which). Sequencing was carried out using whole blood. The DNA for the CDR3 is TGTGCCAGCAGTTACGAGGGAAGTCAGCCCCAGCATTTT. Translating it yields CASSYEGSQPQHF.